Detailed here is one T cell receptor beta chain. This entry comes from a study of blood T cell repertoires in COVID-19. Overall study context: Spain, Italy and the United States supplied samples that represented acute and convalescent COVID-19.

Measured with immunoSEQ multiplex PCR; TCRdb has only the in-frame clones, and not every one. The data contain 200,000 to 300,000 clones, 84% of them singletons. Germline CDR1 reads SEHNR; CDR2 reads FQNEAQ (reference sequence). With V trimmed by 5 bases and J by 8 bases, 9 bases remained unmatched. The CDR3 sequence is 14 residues long. This receptor was obtained from a woman aged 35 to 49 who had recovered from COVID-19. The V and J genes are TRBV7-9 and TRBJ1-2; TRBD1 aligns across 9 bases. The material sequenced was peripheral blood. CDR3 DNA: TGTGCCAGCAGCCTTAGGACAGGGGAGGAAGGCTACACCTTC. This gives the protein CASSLRTGEEGYTF.